This TCR beta chain was sequenced for a study of cytomegalovirus exposure and HLA in healthy donors. Across the study: Earlier results showed approximately 110 million unique TCR beta sequences derived from 150 million to 200 million T cells. Study-level points and caveats: Cytomegalovirus association was assigned to more than 150 TCR beta chains. Among immune exposure information, only CMV serostatus was available.

Trimming shortened V by 7 bases and J by 4 bases, and 14 bases separated the two germline ends. The V gene's germline CDR1 is LNHNV and CDR2 YYDKDF (reference sequence). The CDR3 totals 14 residues. Primers included in the PCR were 60 Vbeta and 13 Jbeta primers. TCRdb's table, derived via immunoSEQ multiplex PCR, lists solely in-frame clones and lacks some. The table records roughly 140,000 clones, about 82% of them present only once. This clone has more than one count but fewer than ten. Its antigen is undetermined. Sequences were obtained from PBMCs. The receptor was isolated from a male donor in good health and CMV-seronegative. This rearrangement joins TRBV15 to TRBJ1-5; weak D call: TRBD1 (5 bases). The DNA of the CDR3 is TGTGCCACCAATCCAGACAGCCTTAATCAGCCCCAGCATTTT. It translates to CATNPDSLNQPQHF.